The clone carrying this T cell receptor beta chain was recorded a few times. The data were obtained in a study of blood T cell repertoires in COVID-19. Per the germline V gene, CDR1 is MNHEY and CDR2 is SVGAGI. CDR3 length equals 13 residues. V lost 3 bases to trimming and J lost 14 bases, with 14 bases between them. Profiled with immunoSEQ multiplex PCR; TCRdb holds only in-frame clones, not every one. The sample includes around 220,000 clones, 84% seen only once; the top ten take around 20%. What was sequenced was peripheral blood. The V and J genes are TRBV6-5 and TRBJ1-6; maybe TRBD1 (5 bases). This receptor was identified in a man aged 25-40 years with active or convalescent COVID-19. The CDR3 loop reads CASSYRRGLALHF. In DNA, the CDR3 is TGTGCCAGCAGTTATCGGAGGGGTTTAGCCCTCCACTTT.